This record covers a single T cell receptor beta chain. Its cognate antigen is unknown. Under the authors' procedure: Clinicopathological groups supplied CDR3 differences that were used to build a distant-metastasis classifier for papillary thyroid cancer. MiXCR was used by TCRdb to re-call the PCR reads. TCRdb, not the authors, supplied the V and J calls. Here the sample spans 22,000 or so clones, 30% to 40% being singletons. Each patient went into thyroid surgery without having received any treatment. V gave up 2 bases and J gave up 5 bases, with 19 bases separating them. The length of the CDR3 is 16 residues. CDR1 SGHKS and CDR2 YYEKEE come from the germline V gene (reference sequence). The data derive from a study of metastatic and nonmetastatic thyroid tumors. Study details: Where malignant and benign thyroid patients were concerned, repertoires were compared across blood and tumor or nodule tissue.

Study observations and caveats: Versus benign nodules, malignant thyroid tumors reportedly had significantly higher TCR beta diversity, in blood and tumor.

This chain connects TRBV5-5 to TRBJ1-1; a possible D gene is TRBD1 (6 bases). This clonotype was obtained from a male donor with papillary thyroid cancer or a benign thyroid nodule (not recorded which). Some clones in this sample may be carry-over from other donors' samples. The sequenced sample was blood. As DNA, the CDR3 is TGTGCCAGCAGCTTCATGGGGGGGGCGCCAGGAACTGAAGCTTTCTTT. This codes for CASSFMGGAPGTEAFF.